A selection of T cell receptor beta chains follows, all from one sample in a study of blood T cell repertoires in COVID-19. The repertoire was sequenced with immunoSEQ multiplex PCR; TCRdb's copy has only in-frame clones and lacks some. The profile shows fewer than 250,000 clones, about nine tenths of them singletons. The sample was peripheral blood. The source is a man aged 25 to 40 with COVID-19, enrolled during active disease. The CDR3 runs from the conserved cysteine through the conserved F or W. The order of the fields is CDR3 DNA, CDR3 protein, D gene, J gene, V gene, clone size. The D gene is left open where the match is weak. Not all rows give a size; the values are once, few, many and, for expanded clones, a class.

cdr3_nt: TGTGCCAGCAGCTTAGTGCGGGGCTCCTACGAGCAGTACTTC
cdr3_aa: CASSLVRGSYEQYF
d_call: NA
j_call: TRBJ2-7
v_call: TRBV7-9
clone_size: NA

cdr3_nt: TGTGCCAGCAGTCGAGGGACTAGCGCTTACAATGAGCAGTTCTTC
cdr3_aa: CASSRGTSAYNEQFF
d_call: TRBD2
j_call: TRBJ2-1
v_call: TRBV9
clone_size: NA

cdr3_nt: TGTGCCACCAGCAGAGCGGACAGGGGCGGGTATGGCTACACCTTC
cdr3_aa: CATSRADRGGYGYTF
d_call: TRBD1
j_call: TRBJ1-2
v_call: TRBV15
clone_size: NA

cdr3_nt: TGTGCCACCTCGGCGCGGACAGGGGTAGCCGGGGAGCTGTTTTTT
cdr3_aa: CATSARTGVAGELFF
d_call: TRBD1
j_call: TRBJ2-2
v_call: TRBV10-3
clone_size: NA

cdr3_nt: TGTGCCAGCAGCCAAGAGTGGGACTTCCCCTTTGAGGGCACCGGGGAGCTGTTTTTT
cdr3_aa: CASSQEWDFPFEGTGELFF
d_call: NA
j_call: TRBJ2-2
v_call: TRBV3-1/TRBV3-2
clone_size: NA

cdr3_nt: TGTGCCAGCAGCTCAAATCCCGGGGAGGGGACTACGCGAGGTGGCTACACCTTC
cdr3_aa: CASSSNPGEGTTRGGYTF
d_call: NA
j_call: TRBJ1-2
v_call: TRBV9
clone_size: NA

cdr3_nt: TGTGCCAGCTCAACCCAACCAGTCGCGAACACCGGGGAGCTGTTTTTT
cdr3_aa: CASSTQPVANTGELFF
d_call: NA
j_call: TRBJ2-2
v_call: TRBV18
clone_size: NA

cdr3_nt: TGTGCCAGCAGTTACGGTCGGGGCTACACCTTC
cdr3_aa: CASSYGRGYTF
d_call: NA
j_call: TRBJ1-2
v_call: TRBV9
clone_size: few

cdr3_nt: TGTGCCAGCAGCTTTCAGTTCTCTGGAAACACCATATATTTT
cdr3_aa: CASSFQFSGNTIYF
d_call: NA
j_call: TRBJ1-3
v_call: TRBV5-6
clone_size: NA

cdr3_nt: TGCGCCAGCAGCCTTGGACAGGGGGGCTTCTACGAGCAGTACTTC
cdr3_aa: CASSLGQGGFYEQYF
d_call: TRBD1
j_call: TRBJ2-7
v_call: TRBV5-1
clone_size: NA

cdr3_nt: TGTGCCACCTCCGGGACAGCCTACACCGGGGAGCTGTTTTTT
cdr3_aa: CATSGTAYTGELFF
d_call: TRBD1
j_call: TRBJ2-2
v_call: TRBV9
clone_size: few

cdr3_nt: TGTGCCAGCTCACCACATCCCCCGACAGGGGGGACTGAAGCTTTCTTT
cdr3_aa: CASSPHPPTGGTEAFF
d_call: TRBD1
j_call: TRBJ1-1
v_call: TRBV18
clone_size: once

cdr3_nt: TGCGCCAGCAGCTTGTTCGGGGGGCCTGGAAACACCATATATTTT
cdr3_aa: CASSLFGGPGNTIYF
d_call: NA
j_call: TRBJ1-3
v_call: TRBV5-1
clone_size: NA

cdr3_nt: TGTGCCAGCAGCCCAGGACAGCCCCGAATGCCCCAGCATTTT
cdr3_aa: CASSPGQPRMPQHF
d_call: NA
j_call: TRBJ1-5
v_call: TRBV27
clone_size: NA

cdr3_nt: TGTGCCAGCAGTCCTGCTGGGGCCAACGTCCTGACTTTC
cdr3_aa: CASSPAGANVLTF
d_call: NA
j_call: TRBJ2-6
v_call: TRBV28
clone_size: once

cdr3_nt: TGTGCCAGCAGCCTTGGCTGGGGGGGTCAGCCCCAGCATTTT
cdr3_aa: CASSLGWGGQPQHF
d_call: NA
j_call: TRBJ1-5
v_call: TRBV6-6
clone_size: NA

cdr3_nt: TGTGCCAGCAGCTTAAGCGGGACAGGGGGCCCCTACGAGCAGTACTTC
cdr3_aa: CASSLSGTGGPYEQYF
d_call: TRBD1
j_call: TRBJ2-7
v_call: TRBV7-2
clone_size: once

cdr3_nt: TGTGCCAGTAGTATAAGGGGTCCAGGGGGCCCAGATACGCAGTATTTT
cdr3_aa: CASSIRGPGGPDTQYF
d_call: TRBD1
j_call: TRBJ2-3
v_call: TRBV19
clone_size: NA

cdr3_nt: TGTGCCAGCAGCCGTGGGGCCATGAACACTGAAGCTTTCTTT
cdr3_aa: CASSRGAMNTEAFF
d_call: NA
j_call: TRBJ1-1
v_call: TRBV7-9
clone_size: NA

cdr3_nt: TGTGCCAGCAGCGTAGATGGGACAACCTCGTGGGGCACCGGGGAGCTGTTTTTT
cdr3_aa: CASSVDGTTSWGTGELFF
d_call: NA
j_call: TRBJ2-2
v_call: TRBV9
clone_size: NA

cdr3_nt: TGTGCCAGCAGTTTACGGAGAGGGAAGATCCCTGAAGCTTTCTTT
cdr3_aa: CASSLRRGKIPEAFF
d_call: NA
j_call: TRBJ1-1
v_call: TRBV27
clone_size: NA

cdr3_nt: TGTGCCAGCAGTCTAGACAGGGCCTCTGGAAACACCATATATTTT
cdr3_aa: CASSLDRASGNTIYF
d_call: TRBD1
j_call: TRBJ1-3
v_call: TRBV6-5
clone_size: NA

cdr3_nt: TGTGCCAGCAGTTTATTTGTGGGGGGAAACACTGAAGCTTTCTTT
cdr3_aa: CASSLFVGGNTEAFF
d_call: NA
j_call: TRBJ1-1
v_call: TRBV28
clone_size: NA

cdr3_nt: TGTGCCAGCAGCAATGGACTAGCGGACACAGATACGCAGTATTTT
cdr3_aa: CASSNGLADTDTQYF
d_call: TRBD2
j_call: TRBJ2-3
v_call: TRBV9
clone_size: few

cdr3_nt: TGTGCCAGCAGGGCGGGGCTGGCTACCTACGAGCAGTACTTC
cdr3_aa: CASRAGLATYEQYF
d_call: NA
j_call: TRBJ2-7
v_call: TRBV6-5
clone_size: NA

cdr3_nt: TGTGCCAGCAGTTACTCACCGGCTAACTATGGCTACACCTTC
cdr3_aa: CASSYSPANYGYTF
d_call: NA
j_call: TRBJ1-2
v_call: TRBV6-5
clone_size: once

cdr3_nt: TGTGCCAGCAGCCCTACAGGGTATGAGCAGTACTTC
cdr3_aa: CASSPTGYEQYF
d_call: NA
j_call: TRBJ2-7
v_call: TRBV27
clone_size: NA

cdr3_nt: TGTGCCAGCAGCTTTTATCCAGGGGGCGCTCAGCCCCAGCATTTT
cdr3_aa: CASSFYPGGAQPQHF
d_call: TRBD1
j_call: TRBJ1-5
v_call: TRBV5-6
clone_size: few

cdr3_nt: TGTGCCAGTAGTATAGTTCAGGGCGTCTCCTACAATGAGCAGTTCTTC
cdr3_aa: CASSIVQGVSYNEQFF
d_call: NA
j_call: TRBJ2-1
v_call: TRBV19
clone_size: NA

cdr3_nt: TGTGCCAGCAGCTTAAGACTAGCGGGAGGTCCGTACGAGCAGTACTTC
cdr3_aa: CASSLRLAGGPYEQYF
d_call: TRBD2
j_call: TRBJ2-7
v_call: TRBV11-2
clone_size: NA

cdr3_nt: TGTGCCAGCAGCATCACAGGGTCCTATAACTATGGCTACACCTTC
cdr3_aa: CASSITGSYNYGYTF
d_call: NA
j_call: TRBJ1-2
v_call: TRBV28
clone_size: NA

cdr3_nt: TGTGCCAGCAGCAAAGACTCCAACACCGGGGAGCTGTTTTTT
cdr3_aa: CASSKDSNTGELFF
d_call: NA
j_call: TRBJ2-2
v_call: TRBV7-9
clone_size: once

cdr3_nt: TGTGCCAGCAGTTTCGGACAGGGTCTCGACTATGGCTACACCTTC
cdr3_aa: CASSFGQGLDYGYTF
d_call: TRBD1
j_call: TRBJ1-2
v_call: TRBV6-5
clone_size: NA

cdr3_nt: TGTGCCAGCAGCCAGGCGACAGGACTAGGCGAGCAGTACTTC
cdr3_aa: CASSQATGLGEQYF
d_call: NA
j_call: TRBJ2-7
v_call: TRBV9
clone_size: NA

cdr3_nt: TGTGCCAGCAGTGAAGGGGGAGGACGGGATACGCAGTATTTT
cdr3_aa: CASSEGGGRDTQYF
d_call: NA
j_call: TRBJ2-3
v_call: TRBV25-1
clone_size: NA

cdr3_nt: TGTGCCAGCAGTGAATTGGGTCAGGGTGCGTACGAGCAGTACTTC
cdr3_aa: CASSELGQGAYEQYF
d_call: NA
j_call: TRBJ2-7
v_call: TRBV25-1
clone_size: NA

cdr3_nt: TGTGCCAGCAGCCGCAGTTCGGGCGAGCAGTACTTC
cdr3_aa: CASSRSSGEQYF
d_call: NA
j_call: TRBJ2-7
v_call: TRBV7-9
clone_size: NA

cdr3_nt: TGTGCCAGCAGTTACCGTCCAGGGATAATCTACGAGCAGTACTTC
cdr3_aa: CASSYRPGIIYEQYF
d_call: NA
j_call: TRBJ2-7
v_call: TRBV6-5
clone_size: NA

cdr3_nt: TGTGCCAGCAGCCAAGGCGTGCGGGGAGGATACAATGAGCAGTTCTTC
cdr3_aa: CASSQGVRGGYNEQFF
d_call: NA
j_call: TRBJ2-1
v_call: TRBV3-1/TRBV3-2
clone_size: NA

cdr3_nt: TGTGCCACCAGCGCCAGCGGGAGAAACGAGCAGTACTTC
cdr3_aa: CATSASGRNEQYF
d_call: TRBD2
j_call: TRBJ2-7
v_call: TRBV15
clone_size: few

cdr3_nt: TGTGCCAGCAGTTTACTTCCGGGCACAGATACGCAGTATTTT
cdr3_aa: CASSLLPGTDTQYF
d_call: NA
j_call: TRBJ2-3
v_call: TRBV27
clone_size: NA

cdr3_nt: TGTGCCAGTAGTATGATAGACAGGAACACTGAAGCTTTCTTT
cdr3_aa: CASSMIDRNTEAFF
d_call: NA
j_call: TRBJ1-1
v_call: TRBV19
clone_size: NA

cdr3_nt: TGTGCCACTGTGGACAGGGCGAACACTGAAGCTTTCTTT
cdr3_aa: CATVDRANTEAFF
d_call: TRBD1
j_call: TRBJ1-1
v_call: TRBV10-3
clone_size: NA

cdr3_nt: TGTGCCAGCAGTGAACTAGGCTACACCTTC
cdr3_aa: CASSELGYTF
d_call: NA
j_call: TRBJ1-2
v_call: TRBV6-1
clone_size: NA

cdr3_nt: TGTGCCAGCAGTGAATTAGACAGGGGGCACACTGAAGCTTTCTTT
cdr3_aa: CASSELDRGHTEAFF
d_call: TRBD1
j_call: TRBJ1-1
v_call: TRBV25-1
clone_size: NA